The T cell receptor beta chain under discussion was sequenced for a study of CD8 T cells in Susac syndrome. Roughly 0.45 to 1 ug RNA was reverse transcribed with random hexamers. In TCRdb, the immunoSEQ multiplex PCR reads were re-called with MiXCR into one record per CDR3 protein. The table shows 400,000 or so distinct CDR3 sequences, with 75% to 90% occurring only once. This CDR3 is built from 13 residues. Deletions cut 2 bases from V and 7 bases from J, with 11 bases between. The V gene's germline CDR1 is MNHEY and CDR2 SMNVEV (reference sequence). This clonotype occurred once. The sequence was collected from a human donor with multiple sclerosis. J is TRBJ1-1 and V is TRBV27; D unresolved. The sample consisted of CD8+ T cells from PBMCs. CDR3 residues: CASSLEGGYEAFF. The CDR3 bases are TGTGCCAGCAGTTTAGAGGGAGGGTATGAAGCTTTCTTT.